A single sample is the source of the 16 T cell receptor beta chains below, sequenced in a study of cytomegalovirus exposure and HLA in healthy donors. In the PCR, 60 Vbeta and 13 Jbeta primers were used. Clones were sequenced by immunoSEQ multiplex PCR, and TCRdb holds only the in-frame ones, with some missing. The sample yields fewer than 200,000 clones, around 79% seen once. The sequencing input was PBMCs. Source of these receptors: a woman aged 50 to 60 in good health and CMV-seropositive.

The chain has TRBV11-3 and TRBJ1-1, with a possible D match to TRBD1 (5 bases). The V and J ends lost 6 bases and 2 bases respectively, with 10 bases between them. Germline V gene sequence: CDR1 SGHNT, CDR2 YENEEA. The CDR3 loop spans 13 amino acids. In DNA form, the CDR3 reads TGTGCCAGCAGTCTCCAGGGTAACACTGAAGCTTTCTTT. This encodes CASSLQGNTEAFF.

The table lists this clone with a count of one. The chain employs TRBV28 and TRBJ1-2; possibly TRBD1 for D (5 bases). The CDR3 consists of 13 residues. Germline loops: CDR1 MDHEN, CDR2 SYDVKM. V was cut by 3 bases and J by 6 bases, with 11 bases left in between. In DNA form, the CDR3 reads TGTGCCAGCAGTTTCCAGGGATACGATGGCTACACCTTC. Protein sequence: CASSFQGYDGYTF.

The chain joins TRBV4-3 to TRBJ2-3; 12 bases map to TRBD2. The CDR3 consists of 19 residues. The V segment lost 2 bases and the J segment 4 bases; nucleotides outside the gene matches: 13. Germline values: CDR1 LGHNA, CDR2 YSLEER. The DNA of the CDR3 is TGCGCCAGCAGCCAATCTAGCGGGGGGGCCGTTTTACGGGCAGATACGCAGTATTTT. Amino acid sequence: CASSQSSGGAVLRADTQYF.

V and J are TRBV7-2 and TRBJ1-2, with TRBD1 identical over 8 bases. CDR1 SGHTA and CDR2 FQGNSA come from the germline V gene. J gave up 7 bases and V 1 base, and 8 bases lay outside the gene matches. The CDR3 contains 15 residues. The chain's CDR3 is CASSLEPRGTGGYTF. The CDR3 DNA follows: TGTGCCAGCAGCTTAGAACCCAGGGGGACAGGTGGCTACACCTTC. The whole variable domain, remainder taken from reference TRBV7-2 and TRBJ1-2, is GAGVSQSPSNKVTEKGKDVELRCDPISGHTALYWYRQSLGQGLEFLIYFQGNSAPDKSGLPSDRFSAERTGGSVSTLTIQRTQQEDSAVYLCASSLEPRGTGGYTFGSGTRLTVV.

This CDR3 is CASSQVPGQAGGEAFF. The CDR3 DNA reads TGCGCCAGCAGCCAAGTACCCGGACAGGCGGGTGGTGAAGCTTTCTTT. The V and J genes are TRBV4-1 and TRBJ1-1; 7 bases align to TRBD1. From germline, CDR1 is MGHRA and CDR2 YSYEKL. This CDR3 region has 16 residues. V lost 1 base to trimming and J lost 7 bases; unmatched junction nucleotides: 12.

The V gene is TRBV2, the J gene TRBJ1-2; 9 nucleotides line up with TRBD1. Germline V gives CDR1 SNHLY, CDR2 FYNNEI. The J segment lost 0 bases and the V segment lost 5 bases, leaving 4 bases of the junction unmatched. The CDR3 is 15 amino acids. DNA of the CDR3: TGTGCCAGCAGTCAACAGGGGGCGGCTAACTATGGCTACACCTTC. It yields the protein CASSQQGAANYGYTF. The variable domain in full, with the rest retrieved from reference TRBV2 and TRBJ1-2, is EPEVTQTPSHQVTQMGQEVILRCVPISNHLYFYWYRQILGQKVEFLVSFYNNEISEKSEIFDDQFSVERPDGSNFTLKIRSTKLEDSAMYFCASSQQGAANYGYTFGSGTRLTVV.

The chain combines TRBV10-3 with TRBJ2-3; possibly TRBD2 for D (6 bases). The CDR3 is 16 amino acids. Looked up from germline, CDR1 is ENHRY and CDR2 is SYGVKD. Trimming removed 0 bases at V and 6 bases at J, with 16 bases between. The CDR3 sequence is CAISESRDSAPDTQYF. CDR3 nucleotides: TGTGCCATCAGTGAGTCGCGGGACTCCGCACCGGATACGCAGTATTTT.

The gene calls are TRBV10-1 and TRBJ2-2; 7 bases map to TRBD1. Germline trimming cut 2 bases from V and 5 bases from J; bases unmatched to any gene: 8. The CDR3 sequence is 16 residues long. Germline-derived CDR1 and CDR2 are WNHNN and SYGVQD (reference sequence). CDR3 coding DNA: TGCGCCAGCAGTGAGATACCGGGACAGCCAACCGGGGAGCTGTTTTTT. It specifies CASSEIPGQPTGELFF.

The chain is built from TRBV11-2 and TRBJ1-2; a weak D match, TRBD1 (5 bases). CDR1 is SGHAT and CDR2 is FQNNGV in the germline V gene. V was trimmed by 1 base and J by 7 bases, leaving 13 bases between them. CDR3 length equals 14 residues. The CDR3, as DNA: TGTGCCAGCAGCTTAGGGGGGGTATCGGCTGGCTACACCTTC. It is translated as CASSLGGVSAGYTF. The full variable domain, in which reference TRBV11-2 and TRBJ1-2 provide the parts outside the CDR3, is EAGVAQSPRYKIIEKRQSVAFWCNPISGHATLYWYQQILGQGPKLLIQFQNNGVVDDSQLPKDRFSAERLKGVDSTLKIQPAKLEDSAVYLCASSLGGVSAGYTFGSGTRLTVV.

The J gene is TRBJ2-1, the V gene TRBV2; D not resolved. Germline CDR1 reads SNHLY; CDR2 reads FYNNEI. The CDR3 has 13 amino acids. The V and J ends lost 5 bases and 4 bases respectively, with 9 bases between them. Here the CDR3 reads CASSPTVYNEQFF. CDR3 DNA sequence: TGTGCCAGCAGTCCCACAGTGTACAATGAGCAGTTCTTC. Complete variable domain (other parts from reference TRBV2 and TRBJ2-1): EPEVTQTPSHQVTQMGQEVILRCVPISNHLYFYWYRQILGQKVEFLVSFYNNEISEKSEIFDDQFSVERPDGSNFTLKIRSTKLEDSAMYFCASSPTVYNEQFFGPGTRLTVL.

In its sample, this clone was seen a few times. The genes are TRBV15 and TRBJ2-7; the D gene is possibly TRBD2 (5 bases). The V gene lost 0 bases and the J gene lost 11 bases, with 17 bases spanning the gap. CDR1 LNHNV and CDR2 YYDKDF come from the germline V gene (reference sequence). The CDR3 contains 14 residues. CDR3 sequence (DNA): TGTGCCACCAGCAGAGACCACGGCTCCGGGGATGAGTACTTC. Translation: CATSRDHGSGDEYF.

The genes are TRBV10-3 and TRBJ2-1, with TRBD1 identical over 9 bases. This CDR3 has 15 amino acids. Germline V gene data show CDR1 as ENHRY and CDR2 as SYGVKD. Germline trimming cut 6 bases from V and 7 bases from J; bases unmatched to any gene: 10. CDR3 coding DNA: TGTGCCATCAGCCCGTCGGGGACAGGGAATAATGAGCAGTTCTTC. It specifies CAISPSGTGNNEQFF.

The V gene is TRBV4-1, the J gene TRBJ2-5; TRBD2 agrees at 7 bases. The J call is doubtful: the DNA matches TRBJ2-7 better. Germline values: CDR1 MGHRA, CDR2 YSYEKL. The CDR3 spans 15 residues. CDR3 bases: TGCGCCAGCAGCCGGGTCCGGGACTACAACTACGAGCAGTACTTC. Protein: CASSRVRDYNYEQYF.

The chain joins TRBV4-1 to TRBJ1-4; 8 nucleotides match TRBD1. Germline lookup yields CDR1 MGHRA and CDR2 YSYEKL. The CDR3 is 14 residues long. The ends lost 4 bases at V and 6 bases at J; junction bases unmatched: 4. CDR3: CASSRRGPDEKLFF. CDR3 in DNA: TGCGCCAGCAGCCGCAGGGGGCCGGATGAAAAACTGTTTTTT.

The J gene is TRBJ1-2, the V gene TRBV27; 7 nucleotides match TRBD1. Trimming cost V 5 bases and J 5 bases; bases outside gene matches: 5. Germline assignment: CDR1 MNHEY and CDR2 SMNVEV (reference sequence). This CDR3 contains 13 residues. The CDR3 sequence is CASSRQGAYGYTF. CDR3 coding DNA: TGTGCCAGCAGTCGACAGGGAGCATATGGCTACACCTTC.

This clone showed up just once. The chain links TRBV11-2 to TRBJ2-7; unclear D gene. From germline, CDR1 is SGHAT and CDR2 FQNNGV. Between the trimmed V and J ends, which lost 1 base and 1 base, there was a span of 11 bases. The CDR3 totals 15 residues. CDR3 amino acids: CASSLGNSRSYEQYF. The CDR3 bases are TGTGCCAGCAGCTTAGGAAATAGCAGATCCTACGAGCAGTACTTC.